The source of this T cell receptor beta chain is a study of identical twins. Via MiXCR, TCRdb re-called the 5' RACE reads, giving one row per CDR3 protein. The table includes hundreds of thousands of distinct CDR3 sequences, over 11% detected once. This CDR3 contains 15 residues. Germline CDR1 and CDR2: SNHLY and FYNNEI. Unmatched junction bases numbered 2, after V lost 7 bases and J lost 2 bases. The V and J genes are TRBV2 and TRBJ2-2, with TRBD2 identical over 12 bases. Sequencing used memory (CD45RO+) T cells sorted from blood. This receptor was obtained from a woman between 18 and 29 years old in good health. The chain's CDR3 is CASIGLAGNTGELFF. The DNA for the CDR3 is TGTGCCAGCATCGGACTAGCGGGAAACACCGGGGAGCTGTTTTTT.